This T cell receptor beta chain was recovered during a study of cytomegalovirus exposure and HLA in healthy donors. Whole-study results and caveats: HLA alleles showed associations with some 17,000 TCR beta sequences in a later analysis, at a 0.05 false discovery rate. Rare TCR sequences predominated, though certain public TCRs were found in many donors.

The CDR3 is made up of 12 amino acids. Trimming took 5 bases from V and 6 from J, leaving 10 bases between them. CDR1 is LNHDA, CDR2 SQIVND, per germline (reference sequence). PCR employed 60 Vbeta and 13 Jbeta primers. Sequenced by immunoSEQ multiplex PCR; TCRdb stores in-frame clones only, minus some. Of around 170,000 clones detected, 75% to 90% appear once; the ten largest clones hold 6.3%. This clone was counted between two and nine times. Its antigen is still unknown. The sample was PBMCs. The sequence was collected from a middle-aged man in good health and CMV-seropositive. The V and J genes are TRBV19 and TRBJ1-2; D not certain. CDR3 sequence: CASSLFGDGYTF. Written as DNA, the CDR3 is TGTGCCAGTAGTTTGTTCGGTGATGGCTACACCTTC.